This T cell receptor (beta chain) was profiled in a study of blood T cell repertoires in COVID-19. As for the study in general: Acute and convalescent COVID-19 samples came from the United States, Italy and Spain.

The CDR3 runs to 16 residues. V shed 4 bases and J shed 5 bases, with 18 bases lying between them. In germline, CDR1 is SGHDT, CDR2 YYEEEE. Sequencing used immunoSEQ multiplex PCR; TCRdb keeps in-frame clones, though not all of them. Counted here are fewer than 200,000 clones, 70% to 85% occurring once; the ten biggest clones make up roughly 1.1%. The TCR originated in a man between 60 and 75 years old who had recovered from COVID-19. The chain has TRBV5-6 and TRBJ2-2, with TRBD2 as a possible D gene (5 bases). Sequenced: peripheral blood. Here the CDR3 reads CASSPIFGESTGELFF. The DNA of the CDR3 is TGTGCCAGCAGCCCGATTTTCGGGGAGAGTACCGGGGAGCTGTTTTTT.